This TCR beta chain is drawn from a study of CXCR3-negative and CXCR3-positive naive CD8 T cells. The CDR3 loop spans 15 amino acids. The V gene's germline CDR1 is SEHNR and CDR2 FQNEAQ (reference sequence). A CD45RO-CCR7+CD27+CD95- phenotype identified naive CD8+ T cells. Via 5' RACE with UMI labels, TRB cDNA libraries were prepared. Reprocessing the 5' RACE reads, TCRdb reports a single entry for every CDR3 protein and omits DNA. The sample's table shows over 40,000 distinct CDR3 sequences. A note on this clonotype: No antigen is known for it.

Overall study results and limits: Relative to memory CD8+ cells, whose diversity was much lower, both naive subsets had comparably high diversity.

The receptor was isolated from a human donor in good health. Some clones in this sample may be carry-over from other donors' samples. What was sequenced was naive CXCR3- CD8+ T cells from blood. Subset denoted: CD45RO-CCR7+CD27+CD95- naive CD8+ T cells lacking CXCR3 (TNR3-). The chain recombines TRBV7-9 with TRBJ1-1; TCRdb proposes TRBD1, but this gene call is untestable without DNA. CDR3 sequence reads: CASSSLQGADTEAFF.